The 6 T cell receptor beta chains below were found in one sample sequenced in a study of cytomegalovirus exposure and HLA in healthy donors. The PCR employed 60 Vbeta primers together with 13 Jbeta primers. Assay: immunoSEQ multiplex PCR; the TCRdb copy retains only in-frame clones and omits some. The sample carries 150,000 or so clones, over 65% recorded once. Sample: PBMCs. The source is a man between 35 and 55 years old in good health and CMV-seropositive.

The table lists this clone with a few counts. The V call is TRBV19, the J call TRBJ2-6; TRBD2 is a possible D gene (7 bases). Trimming stripped 8 bases from V and 0 bases from J, with 17 bases between. Germline V gene sequence: CDR1 LNHDA, CDR2 SQIVND (reference sequence). The CDR3 has 17 amino acids. Written as DNA, the CDR3 is TGTGCCAGTTTGGGGGGGCAGGGACTCTCTGGGGCCAACGTCCTGACTTTC. Amino acids: CASLGGQGLSGANVLTF.

The J gene is TRBJ1-5, the V gene TRBV5-8; D may be TRBD1 (5 bases). CDR1 and CDR2 (germline): SGHTS, YDEGEE. The ends were cut back, 0 bases at V and 4 bases at J, with 14 bases in the middle. The CDR3 loop spans 16 amino acids. CDR3 DNA sequence: TGTGCCAGCAGCTTGGTAGGACACACTTCAAATCAGCCCCAGCATTTT. It translates to CASSLVGHTSNQPQHF.

This chain joins TRBV10-2 and TRBJ2-5, with TRBD2 identical over 9 bases. The CDR3 totals 16 residues. Germline CDR1 is WSHSY and CDR2 is SAAADI. Trimming took 2 bases from V and 5 from J; bases not matched to a gene: 9. The CDR3 here is CASSERFGGRAETQYF. The CDR3 DNA is TGCGCCAGCAGTGAGCGGTTTGGCGGGAGGGCTGAGACCCAGTACTTC.

The chain is built from TRBV27 and TRBJ2-6; D gene uncertain. V was cut by 3 bases and J by 0 bases, with 6 bases left in between. Germline CDR1 reads MNHEY; CDR2 reads SMNVEV (reference sequence). The CDR3 sequence is 15 residues long. The CDR3 DNA is TGTGCCAGCAGTTTTATCCCCTCTGGGGCCAACGTCCTGACTTTC. It specifies CASSFIPSGANVLTF.

The rearrangement links TRBV7-2 to TRBJ2-2, with a possible D match to TRBD2 (5 bases). Per germline, CDR1 SGHTA and CDR2 FQGNSA. The CDR3 is 14 residues long. V was clipped by 5 bases and J by 6 bases, with 13 bases between them. This CDR3 is CASSREGRAGELFF. In DNA form, the CDR3 reads TGTGCCAGCAGCCGGGAAGGAAGGGCCGGGGAGCTGTTTTTT.

This chain joins TRBV28 and TRBJ2-1, with TRBD2 matching 15 bases. The CDR3 has 16 amino acids. Germline CDR1 is MDHEN and CDR2 is SYDVKM. V shed 6 bases, J shed 8 bases, and the junction held 8 bases outside the gene matches. The CDR3 spells CASSFPGLAGGHEQFF. The CDR3 region has the DNA TGTGCCAGCAGCTTCCCGGGACTAGCGGGGGGTCATGAGCAGTTCTTC.